This T cell receptor beta chain originates from a study of T cell responses to AZD1222 COVID-19 vaccine. About this clone: Its target is not known.

Using immunoSEQ multiplex PCR, the repertoire was profiled, and TCRdb retains in-frame clones only, with some absent. The table has around 120,000 clones, around 86% seen once. The CDR3 is 16 amino acids. Germline lookup yields CDR1 MNHEY and CDR2 SVGAGI. Trimming took 4 bases from V and 4 from J, leaving 18 bases between them. Findings and limits, study-wide: The donors showed a predominance of white British ancestry and of females, with possible underestimation of clonal diversity.

The V gene is TRBV6-5, the J gene TRBJ2-3; D not certain. The sample was peripheral blood, taken on day 0 of AZD1222 vaccination. This sequence originates from an adult in good health. CDR3 amino acids: CASSSLLTRGPDTQYF. The CDR3 nucleotides are TGTGCCAGCAGTTCCCTCTTGACCCGAGGCCCAGATACGCAGTATTTT.